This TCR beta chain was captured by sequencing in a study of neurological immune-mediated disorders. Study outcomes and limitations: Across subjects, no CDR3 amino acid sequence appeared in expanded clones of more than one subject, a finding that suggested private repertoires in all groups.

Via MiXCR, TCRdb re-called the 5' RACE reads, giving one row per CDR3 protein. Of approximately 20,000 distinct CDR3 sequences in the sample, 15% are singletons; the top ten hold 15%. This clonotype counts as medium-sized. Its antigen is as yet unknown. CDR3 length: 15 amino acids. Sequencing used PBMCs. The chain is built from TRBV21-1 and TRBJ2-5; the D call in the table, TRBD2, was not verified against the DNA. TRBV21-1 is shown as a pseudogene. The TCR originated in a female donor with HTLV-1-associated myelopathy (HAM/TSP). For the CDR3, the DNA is TGTGCCAGCAGCCCCCCGGCGGGAGATCAAGAGACCCAGTACTTC. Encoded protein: CASSPPAGDQETQYF.